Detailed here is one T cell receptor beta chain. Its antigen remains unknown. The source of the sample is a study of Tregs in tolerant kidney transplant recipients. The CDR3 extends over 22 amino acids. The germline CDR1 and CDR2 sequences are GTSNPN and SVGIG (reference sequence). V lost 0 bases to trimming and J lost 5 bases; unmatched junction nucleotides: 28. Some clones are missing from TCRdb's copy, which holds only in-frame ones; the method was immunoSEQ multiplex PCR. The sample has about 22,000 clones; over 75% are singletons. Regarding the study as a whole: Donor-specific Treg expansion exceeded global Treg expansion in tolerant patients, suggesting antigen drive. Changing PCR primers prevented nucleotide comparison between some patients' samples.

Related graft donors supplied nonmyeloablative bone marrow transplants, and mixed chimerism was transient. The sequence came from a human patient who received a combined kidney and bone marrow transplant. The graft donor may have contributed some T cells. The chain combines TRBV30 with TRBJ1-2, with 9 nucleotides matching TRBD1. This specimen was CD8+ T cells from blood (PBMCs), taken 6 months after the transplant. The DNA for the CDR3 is TGTGCCTGGAGTGTAAGGGGACAGGGCCCTATCTTCATACCATCCGGGACTTATGGCTACACCTTC. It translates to CAWSVRGQGPIFIPSGTYGYTF. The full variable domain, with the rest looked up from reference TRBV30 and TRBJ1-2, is SQTIHQWPATLVQPVGSPLSLECTVEGTSNPNLYWYRQAAGRGLQLLFYSVGIGQISSEVPQNLSASRPQDRQFILSSKKLLLSDSGFYLCAWSVRGQGPIFIPSGTYGYTFGSGTRLTVV.